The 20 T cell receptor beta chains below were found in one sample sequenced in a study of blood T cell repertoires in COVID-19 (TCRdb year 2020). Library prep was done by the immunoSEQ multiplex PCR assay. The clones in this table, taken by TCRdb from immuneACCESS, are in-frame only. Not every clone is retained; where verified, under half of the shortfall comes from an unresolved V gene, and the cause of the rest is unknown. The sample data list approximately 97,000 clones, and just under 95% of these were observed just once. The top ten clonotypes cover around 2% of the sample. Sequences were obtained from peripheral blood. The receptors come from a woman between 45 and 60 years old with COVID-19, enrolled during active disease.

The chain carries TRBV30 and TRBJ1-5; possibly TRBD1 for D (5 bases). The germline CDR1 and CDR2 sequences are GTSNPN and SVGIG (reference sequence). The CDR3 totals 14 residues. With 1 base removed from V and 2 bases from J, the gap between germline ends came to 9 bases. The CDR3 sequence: CAWSEGRGNQPQHF. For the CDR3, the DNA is TGTGCCTGGAGTGAGGGGCGAGGCAATCAGCCCCAGCATTTT.

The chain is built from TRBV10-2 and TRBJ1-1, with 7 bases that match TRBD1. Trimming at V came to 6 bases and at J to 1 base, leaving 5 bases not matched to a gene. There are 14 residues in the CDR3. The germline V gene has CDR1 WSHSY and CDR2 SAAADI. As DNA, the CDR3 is TGCGCCAGCAGGAGGGGGCGGGGGAACACTGAAGCTTTCTTT. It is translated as CASRRGRGNTEAFF.

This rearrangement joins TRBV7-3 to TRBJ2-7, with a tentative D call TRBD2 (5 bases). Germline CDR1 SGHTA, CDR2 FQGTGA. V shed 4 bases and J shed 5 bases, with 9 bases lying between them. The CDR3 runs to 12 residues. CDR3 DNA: TGTGCCAGCAGCTCCGGGAATAACGAGCAGTACTTC. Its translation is CASSSGNNEQYF.

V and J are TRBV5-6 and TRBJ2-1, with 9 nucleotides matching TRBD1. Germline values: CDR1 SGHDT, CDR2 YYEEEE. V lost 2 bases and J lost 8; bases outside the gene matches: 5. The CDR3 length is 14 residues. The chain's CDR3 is CASSLPGQGDEQFF. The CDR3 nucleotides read TGTGCCAGCAGCTTACCGGGACAGGGTGATGAGCAGTTCTTC.

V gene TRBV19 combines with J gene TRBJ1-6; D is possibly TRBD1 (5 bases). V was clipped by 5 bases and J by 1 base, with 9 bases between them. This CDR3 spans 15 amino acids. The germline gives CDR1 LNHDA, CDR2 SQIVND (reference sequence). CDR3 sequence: CASSPQGSYNSPLHF. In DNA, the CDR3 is TGTGCCAGTAGTCCCCAGGGATCCTATAATTCACCCCTCCACTTT.

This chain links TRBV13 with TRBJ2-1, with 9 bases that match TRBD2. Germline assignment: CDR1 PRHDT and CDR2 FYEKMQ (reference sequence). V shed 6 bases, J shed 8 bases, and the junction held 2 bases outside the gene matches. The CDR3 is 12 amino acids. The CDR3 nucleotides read TGTGCCAGCAGGGGACTAGCATATGAGCAGTTCTTC. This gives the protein CASRGLAYEQFF.

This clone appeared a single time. In nucleotides, the CDR3 is TGTGCCAGCAAACCCCAGGGGCGATCTGGAAACACCATATATTTT. Its protein is CASKPQGRSGNTIYF. The J gene is TRBJ1-3, the V gene TRBV27; a possible D gene is TRBD1 (6 bases). Trimming stripped 7 bases from V and 1 base from J, with 14 bases between. This CDR3 comprises 15 residues. Germline lookup yields CDR1 MNHEY and CDR2 SMNVEV (reference sequence).

The CDR3 reads CASSQNRATEAFF. DNA of the CDR3: TGTGCCAGCTCACAAAACAGGGCCACTGAAGCTTTCTTT. The V call is TRBV18, the J call TRBJ1-1; weak D call: TRBD1 (6 bases). This CDR3 has 13 residues. Trimming removed 4 bases from V and 4 bases from J, with 10 bases in between. CDR1 is KGHSH and CDR2 is LQKENI in the germline V gene.

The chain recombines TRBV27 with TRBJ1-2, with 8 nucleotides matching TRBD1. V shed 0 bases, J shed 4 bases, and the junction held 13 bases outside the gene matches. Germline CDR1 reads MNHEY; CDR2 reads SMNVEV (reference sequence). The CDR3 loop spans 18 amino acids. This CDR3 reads CASSLSPGSGGPSYGYTF. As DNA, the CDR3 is TGTGCCAGCAGTTTATCGCCAGGGTCAGGGGGCCCCTCCTATGGCTACACCTTC.

The CDR3 spells CASSQDLSGYGYTF. In DNA, the CDR3 is TGTGCCAGCAGCCAAGATCTGTCGGGCTATGGCTACACCTTC. The chain recombines TRBV3-1 (or the pseudogene TRBV3-2) with TRBJ1-2; D not resolved. With 0 bases removed from V and 4 bases from J, the gap between germline ends came to 9 bases. CDR3 length: 14 residues. The germline gives CDR1 LGHDT, CDR2 YNNKEL (reference sequence).

CDR3 in DNA: TGTGCCAGCAGTTACTCATCAGGGAACTATGGCTACACCTTC. It codes for CASSYSSGNYGYTF. This chain joins TRBV6-5 and TRBJ1-2, with a tentative D call TRBD1 (5 bases). Germline values: CDR1 MNHEY, CDR2 SVGAGI. Trimming took 0 bases from V and 2 from J, leaving 7 bases between them. This CDR3 spans 14 amino acids.

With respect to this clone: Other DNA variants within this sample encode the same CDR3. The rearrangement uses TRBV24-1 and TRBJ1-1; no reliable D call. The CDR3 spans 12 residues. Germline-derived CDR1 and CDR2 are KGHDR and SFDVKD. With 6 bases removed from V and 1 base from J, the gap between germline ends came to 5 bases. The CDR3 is CATSRGNTEAFF. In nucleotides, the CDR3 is TGTGCCACCAGTCGGGGGAACACTGAAGCTTTCTTT.

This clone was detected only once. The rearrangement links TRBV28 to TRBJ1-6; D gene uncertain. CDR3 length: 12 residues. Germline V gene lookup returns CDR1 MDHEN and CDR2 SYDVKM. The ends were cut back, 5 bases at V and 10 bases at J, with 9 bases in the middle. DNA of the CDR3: TGTGCCAGCAGTATTTATGAGTCACCCCTCCACTTT. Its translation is CASSIYESPLHF.

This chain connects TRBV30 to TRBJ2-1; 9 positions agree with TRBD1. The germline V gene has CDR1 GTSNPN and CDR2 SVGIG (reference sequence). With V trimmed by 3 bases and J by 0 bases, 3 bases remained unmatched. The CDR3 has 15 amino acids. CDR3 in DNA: TGTGCCTGGAGCGACAGGGGGGGCTCCTACAATGAGCAGTTCTTC. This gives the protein CAWSDRGGSYNEQFF.

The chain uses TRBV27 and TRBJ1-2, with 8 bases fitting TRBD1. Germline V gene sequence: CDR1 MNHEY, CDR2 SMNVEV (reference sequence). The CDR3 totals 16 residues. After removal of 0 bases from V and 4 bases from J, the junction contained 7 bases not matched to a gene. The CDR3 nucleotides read TGTGCCAGCAGTTTATCGGGGGCAGGGGGCCCCTATGGCTACACCTTC. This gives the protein CASSLSGAGGPYGYTF.

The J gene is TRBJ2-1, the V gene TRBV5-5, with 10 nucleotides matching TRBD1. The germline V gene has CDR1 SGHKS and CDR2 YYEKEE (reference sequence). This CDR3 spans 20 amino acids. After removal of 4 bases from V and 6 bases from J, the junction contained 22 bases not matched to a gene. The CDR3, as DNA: TGTGCCAGCAGCGTCGCCGGAGGACAGGGGGGATTGATCCTACGCAATGAGCAGTTCTTC. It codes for CASSVAGGQGGLILRNEQFF.

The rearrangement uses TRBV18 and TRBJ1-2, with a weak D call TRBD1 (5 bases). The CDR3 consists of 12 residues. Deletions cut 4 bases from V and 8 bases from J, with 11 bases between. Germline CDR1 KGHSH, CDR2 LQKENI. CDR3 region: CASSQTAGGYTF. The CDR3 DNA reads TGTGCCAGCTCACAGACAGCGGGGGGCTACACCTTC.

The CDR3: CASSYHRLQGVQETQYF. CDR3 DNA: TGTGCCAGCAGTTACCATAGACTACAGGGTGTCCAAGAGACCCAGTACTTC. The chain links TRBV28 to TRBJ2-5, with a tentative D call TRBD1 (6 bases). Trimming stripped 4 bases from V and 1 base from J, with 19 bases between. The CDR3 extends over 17 amino acids. The V gene's germline CDR1 is MDHEN and CDR2 SYDVKM.

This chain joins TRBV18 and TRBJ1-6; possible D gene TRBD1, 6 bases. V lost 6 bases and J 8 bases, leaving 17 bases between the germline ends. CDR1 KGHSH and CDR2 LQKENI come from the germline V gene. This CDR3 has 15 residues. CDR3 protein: CASSPNRVRDSPLHF. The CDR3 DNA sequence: TGTGCCAGCTCCCCTAACAGGGTTAGGGATTCACCCCTCCACTTT. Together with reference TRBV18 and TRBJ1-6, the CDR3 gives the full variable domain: NAGVMQNPRHLVRRRGQEARLRCSPMKGHSHVYWYRQLPEEGLKFMVYLQKENIIDESGMPKERFSAEFPKEGPSILRIQQVVRGDSAAYFCASSPNRVRDSPLHFGNGTRLTVT.

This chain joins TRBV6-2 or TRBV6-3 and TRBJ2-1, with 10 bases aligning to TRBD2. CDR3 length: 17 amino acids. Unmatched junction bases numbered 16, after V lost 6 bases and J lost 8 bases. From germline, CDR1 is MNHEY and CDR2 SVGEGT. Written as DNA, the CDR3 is TGTGCCAGCAGCCCCCTTTTGGTAGCGGGGGGTAGGGATGAGCAGTTCTTC. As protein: CASSPLLVAGGRDEQFF.